This record covers a single T cell receptor (beta chain). The clone's antigen remains unknown. Base qualities are not recorded, but no much larger clone differs from it by a single base. These data belong to a study (dated by TCRdb to the mid-2010s). Regarding the research as a whole: The study set out to test whether tumor-infiltrating Tregs in breast cancer get recruited from blood Tregs or are instead converted in situ from other CD4+ T cell subsets.

Beyond this particular receptor, the publication reports: The TCR alpha and beta sequences of tumor-infiltrating Tregs showed the greatest overlap with tumor naive CD4+ T cells, followed by blood naive CD4+ T cells. In terms of TCR gene usage, tumor memory CD4+ T cells clustered together with blood and lymph node memory CD4+ cells, as well as with lymph node naive CD4+ cells. Rather than covering whole repertoires, validation in the larger cohort was restricted to a single TCR beta V-J rearrangement.

Full-length TCR variable regions were amplified by 5' RACE PCR using constant-region reverse primers, and then by semi-nested PCR using Nested Universal Primer A. Using the ReliaPrep RNA Cell Miniprep System, total RNA was extracted, and the SMARTer RACE 5'/3' Kit was then used to reverse transcribe the RNA into 5'RACE-ready cDNA. An Illumina MiSeq was used to sequence the full-length TCR alpha and beta libraries, which had been barcoded with multiplex adaptors. As for how the authors treated the data: For each of nine subset-tissue groups, sequencing data from the five patients were combined, and the groups were compared by unsupervised clustering of TCR gene usage. The Morisita-Horn index was used to calculate repertoire similarity, with shared sequences weighted according to their contribution to each repertoire. The raw public reads went through TCRdb reprocessing: fastp at Q25, MiXCR clone calling, in-frame beta chains kept. Every entry covers one CDR3 protein and lists the most common genes and DNA from its rows. The V and J calls, along with clone size, are taken from TCRdb and not from the paper's own processing. Recorded for this sample are 40,000 to 55,000 distinct CDR3 sequences; roughly 22% of them occurred a single time. The top ten clonotypes cover around 4% of the sample.

Cells that were CD4+CD25+CD127-/low were the ones isolated as Tregs. Tregs, naive and memory CD4+ T cells from tumor, blood and ipsilateral draining lymph nodes of a handful of breast cancer patients underwent full-length TCR alpha and beta sequencing. Tumor tissue, along with lymph nodes from ipsilateral axillary dissection, was perfused with PBS, minced, and then digested using collagenase I and hyaluronidase. Ficoll density gradient centrifugation was used to isolate mononuclear cells from either lymph nodes or 50 ml of peripheral blood. FACS confirmed that the sorted cell populations were more than 90% pure. Sequencing was done on a sample of Tregs sorted from a lymph node. This sequence was found in a female donor with breast cancer.

The CDR3 sequence is CASKRDRSYEQYF. The DNA sequence is given as TGTGCCAGCAAAAGGGACAGAAGTTACGAGCAGTACTTC. Rearrangement joined TRBV6-1 to TRBJ2-7; the junction holds 7 bases that match TRBD1. Spanning cysteine to phenylalanine, the CDR3 consists of 13 amino acids. CDR3 DNA only is kept here, 39 bases in frame from base 1. Trimming takes 7 bases off V and 4 bases off J; junction bases not matched to a gene: 7. According to the germline V gene, CDR1 reads MNHNS and CDR2 reads SASEGT.